These 15 T cell receptor beta chains were all obtained from the same sample, sequenced in a study of blood T cell repertoires in COVID-19. Profiled with immunoSEQ multiplex PCR; TCRdb holds only in-frame clones, not every one. The sample lists more than 250,000 clones, 70% to 90% occurring once. Specimen: PBMCs or T cells enriched from blood (not recorded which). The receptors were sampled from a woman aged 40 to 49 with acute COVID-19.

This chain uses TRBV19 with TRBJ2-2; a weak D match, TRBD2 (5 bases). V was clipped by 7 bases and J by 5 bases, with 20 bases between them. Per the germline V gene, CDR1 is LNHDA and CDR2 is SQIVND (reference sequence). This CDR3 is built from 16 residues. CDR3 sequence reads: CASTTRVGRGTGELFF. The CDR3, as DNA: TGTGCCAGTACCACGAGGGTAGGGAGAGGGACCGGGGAGCTGTTTTTT.

The gene calls are TRBV19 and TRBJ1-5, with D perhaps matching TRBD1 (6 bases). CDR1 is LNHDA, CDR2 SQIVND, per germline (reference sequence). The CDR3 is made up of 14 amino acids. Trimming removed 5 bases from V and 3 bases from J, with 11 bases in between. CDR3: CASSVRDNNQPQHF. CDR3 nucleotides: TGTGCCAGTAGTGTCCGGGACAACAATCAGCCCCAGCATTTT.

The chain couples TRBV7-9 to TRBJ1-4; maybe TRBD1 (5 bases). Germline lookup yields CDR1 SEHNR and CDR2 FQNEAQ (reference sequence). V lost 6 bases, J lost 8 bases, and 19 bases lay in between. There are 15 residues in the CDR3. The CDR3 sequence: CASSFPAGGREKLFF. The CDR3 bases are TGTGCCAGCAGTTTCCCGGCGGGGGGACGGGAAAAACTGTTTTTT.

This clone was counted once. The chain is built from TRBV28 and TRBJ1-1, with 7 positions matching TRBD1. V lost 2 bases, J lost 1 base, and 4 bases stayed unmatched. There are 15 residues in the CDR3. Germline CDR1 reads MDHEN; CDR2 reads SYDVKM. CDR3 region: CASSLTGVRNTEAFF. The CDR3 coding sequence is TGTGCCAGCAGTTTAACAGGGGTCAGGAACACTGAAGCTTTCTTT.

V and J are TRBV6-2 or TRBV6-3 and TRBJ2-7; D possibly corresponds to TRBD2 (6 bases). V lost 4 bases to trimming and J lost 2 bases, with 15 bases between them. The CDR3 spans 15 residues. Per germline, CDR1 MNHEY and CDR2 SVGEGT. In DNA form, the CDR3 reads TGTGCCAGCAGTTCTCTAACTAGCCGCACCTACGAGCAGTACGTC. Translating it yields CASSSLTSRTYEQYV.

The rearrangement joins TRBV10-3 to TRBJ1-2; TRBD1 aligns across 11 bases. The V gene end was trimmed by 0 bases and the J gene end by 3 bases; junction bases not matched to a gene: 6. The germline V gene encodes CDR1 ENHRY and CDR2 SYGVKD. The CDR3 runs to 17 residues. DNA for the CDR3: TGTGCCATCAGTGAGTCGGGACAGGGGGTCGGACACTATGGCTACACCTTC. Translation: CAISESGQGVGHYGYTF.

The rearrangement uses TRBV28 and TRBJ2-3, with D tentatively TRBD1 (6 bases). CDR3 length equals 13 residues. The germline CDR1 and CDR2 sequences are MDHEN and SYDVKM. V dropped 8 bases and J dropped 3 bases, with 12 bases sitting between them. The CDR3 coding sequence is TGTGCCAGCTCATTAGGGGGAACAGATACGCAGTATTTT. The encoded protein is CASSLGGTDTQYF.

The V and J genes are TRBV10-3 and TRBJ2-7; D might be TRBD1 (6 bases). Germline CDR1 is ENHRY and CDR2 is SYGVKD. V lost 2 bases and J 3 bases, leaving 8 bases between the germline ends. The CDR3 totals 13 residues. The CDR3 region has the DNA TGTGCCATCAGTGAGCAGGACAGCTACGAGCAGTACGTC. This gives the protein CAISEQDSYEQYV.

V gene TRBV2 combines with J gene TRBJ2-7; 9 bases agree with TRBD1. With 8 bases clipped from V and 5 bases from J, the junction kept 7 bases outside the gene matches. From germline, CDR1 is SNHLY and CDR2 FYNNEI. The CDR3 runs 13 residues. The CDR3: CASLSDRGHEQYF. In nucleotides, the CDR3 is TGTGCCAGCCTCTCGGACAGGGGCCACGAGCAGTACTTC.

This chain joins TRBV9 and TRBJ2-1; 9 bases fit TRBD1. CDR1 SGDLS and CDR2 YYNGEE come from the germline V gene. V gave up 4 bases and J gave up 6 bases; unmatched junction bases: 14. The length of the CDR3 is 17 residues. The CDR3 loop reads CASSLRVGTGSGNEQFF. The CDR3 region has the DNA TGTGCCAGCAGCCTAAGGGTCGGGACAGGGTCTGGCAATGAGCAGTTCTTC. Using reference TRBV9 and TRBJ2-1 for the parts outside the CDR3, the full variable domain is DSGVTQTPKHLITATGQRVTLRCSPRSGDLSVYWYQQSLDQGLQFLIQYYNGEERAKGNILERFSAQQFPDLHSELNLSSLELGDSALYFCASSLRVGTGSGNEQFFGPGTRLTVL.

The chain employs TRBV7-8 and TRBJ2-5; D is unresolved. The V end was cut by 2 bases, the J end by 5 bases, with 3 bases between. Germline CDR1 reads SGHVS; CDR2 reads FQNEAQ. The CDR3 totals 11 residues. The CDR3 here is CASSLQETQYF. The CDR3 DNA reads TGTGCCAGCAGCTTACAGGAGACCCAGTACTTC.

The CDR3: CASSFRGMNTEAFF. The CDR3 DNA is TGCGCCAGCAGCTTTAGGGGAATGAACACTGAAGCTTTCTTT. This sequence joins TRBV5-1 and TRBJ1-1, with D possibly matching TRBD1 (5 bases). Trimming pared 2 bases from V and 0 bases from J, leaving 8 bases between. This CDR3 is built from 14 residues. Germline lookup yields CDR1 SGHRS and CDR2 YFSETQ.

The V call is TRBV27, the J call TRBJ1-2; weak D call: TRBD1 (6 bases). Trimming took off 2 bases at V and 3 bases at J, with 19 bases between the two ends. CDR1 is MNHEY and CDR2 is SMNVEV in the germline V gene (reference sequence). This CDR3 is built from 17 residues. Written as DNA, the CDR3 is TGTGCCAGCAGTTTAGGCGCCCGGGCAGGGGATCACTATGGCTACACCTTC. This encodes CASSLGARAGDHYGYTF.

The chain has TRBV11-3 and TRBJ1-3; no definite D call. V was trimmed by 2 bases and J by 0 bases, leaving 8 bases between them. The CDR3 covers 15 residues. Looked up from germline, CDR1 is SGHNT and CDR2 is YENEEA. The CDR3: CASSLSSASGNTIYF. As DNA, the CDR3 is TGTGCCAGCAGCTTAAGCTCCGCCTCTGGAAACACCATATATTTT.

V usage is TRBV19 and J usage is TRBJ2-7; a possible D gene is TRBD2 (6 bases). Trimming removed 8 bases from V and 4 bases from J, with 9 bases in between. The CDR3 covers 11 residues. Germline CDR1 reads LNHDA; CDR2 reads SQIVND (reference sequence). The CDR3 sequence: CASDGGYEQYF. The CDR3 DNA reads TGTGCCAGTGATGGGGGGTACGAGCAGTACTTC.